This T cell receptor (beta chain) was sequenced for a study of a mutant IDH1 vaccine in newly diagnosed glioma. Study-wide background: Vaccination was launched 4-6 weeks after radiotherapy alone, or with temozolomide cycles. There were approximately 62% males and about 38% females among treated patients, whose mean age was roughly 40 years.

With regard to this clone: No antigen is known for it.

Assay: immunoSEQ multiplex PCR; the TCRdb copy retains only in-frame clones and omits some. Seen here are tens of thousands of clones, approximately 81% observed once, and the top ten hold 4.5% to 5.5%. This CDR3 contains 15 residues. Germline V gene data show CDR1 as SGDLS and CDR2 as YYNGEE. Trimming removed 6 bases from V and 4 bases from J, with 16 bases in between. Time point: week 35, safety follow-up. Every vaccine dose comprised 300 ug of mutant IDH1 20-mer peptide plus topical imiquimod. This TCR was sampled from a middle-aged woman with glioma. Some clones in this sample may be carry-over from other donors' samples. Sequenced here: PBMCs, sampled from a glioma patient whose treatment included an IDH1 peptide vaccine. The rearrangement links TRBV9 to TRBJ2-2; TRBD2 might be the D (6 bases). The CDR3 DNA is TGTGCCAGCACCCAGACCGGAGGGAGCACCGGGGAGCTGTTTTTT. The encoded protein is CASTQTGGSTGELFF.